This T cell receptor beta chain was documented in a study of PD-1 blockade in mismatch repair-deficient tumors. J gave up 5 bases and V 4 bases, and 5 bases lay outside the gene matches. The CDR3 runs to 14 residues. Germline V gene data show CDR1 as MNHEY and CDR2 as SVGAGI. Mismatch repair deficiency was confirmed in all patients, by PCR or immunohistochemistry. TCR sequencing covered a few patients who responded to pembrolizumab. Measured with immunoSEQ multiplex PCR; TCRdb has only the in-frame clones, and not every one. The table shows some 120,000 clones, with approximately 90% occurring only once.

The sample in question was peripheral blood, obtained 44 weeks after starting pembrolizumab. The chain employs TRBV6-5 and TRBJ1-1; TRBD1 agrees at 9 bases. This receptor was taken from an adult with mismatch repair-deficient cancer. The CDR3 DNA follows: TGTGCCAGCAGTTGGGGGACAGGGAATACTGAAGCTTTCTTT. As protein: CASSWGTGNTEAFF.